This TCR beta chain originates from a study of blood T cell repertoires in COVID-19. Measured with immunoSEQ multiplex PCR; TCRdb has only the in-frame clones, and not every one. Among about 230,000 clones listed, around four fifths were seen once. The germline gives CDR1 SGHNT, CDR2 YYREEE (reference sequence). J gave up 10 bases and V 1 base, and 8 bases lay outside the gene matches. The CDR3 length is 15 residues. The specimen sequenced was peripheral blood. The rearrangement joins TRBV5-4 to TRBJ1-6; 7 nucleotides align to TRBD1. The TCR sequence derives from a woman aged 70-85 years with active or convalescent COVID-19. The CDR3 DNA follows: TGTGCCAGCAGCTTGCAGGGGGTACAGGGATCACCCCTCCACTTT. Amino acids: CASSLQGVQGSPLHF.